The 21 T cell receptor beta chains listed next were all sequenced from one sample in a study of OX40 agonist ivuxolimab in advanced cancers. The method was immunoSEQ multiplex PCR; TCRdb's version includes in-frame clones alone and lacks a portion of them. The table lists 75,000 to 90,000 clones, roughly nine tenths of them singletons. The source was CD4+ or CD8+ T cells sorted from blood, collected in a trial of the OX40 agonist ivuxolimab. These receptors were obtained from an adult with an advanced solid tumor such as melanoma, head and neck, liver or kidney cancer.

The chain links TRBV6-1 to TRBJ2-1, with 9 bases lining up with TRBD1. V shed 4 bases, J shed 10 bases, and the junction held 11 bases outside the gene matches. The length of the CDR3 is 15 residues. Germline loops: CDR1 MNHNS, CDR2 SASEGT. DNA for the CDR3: TGTGCCAGCAGTGCCCTGGGACAGGGCATTGGGGAGCAGTTCTTC. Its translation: CASSALGQGIGEQFF.

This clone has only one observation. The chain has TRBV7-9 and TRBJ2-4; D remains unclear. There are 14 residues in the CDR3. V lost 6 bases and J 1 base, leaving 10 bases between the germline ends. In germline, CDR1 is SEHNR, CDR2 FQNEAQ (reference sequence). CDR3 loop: CASSSVKAKNIQYF. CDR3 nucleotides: TGTGCCAGCAGTTCAGTTAAGGCCAAAAACATTCAGTACTTC. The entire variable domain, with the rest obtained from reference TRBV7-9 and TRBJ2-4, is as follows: DTGVSQNPRHKITKRGQNVTFRCDPISEHNRLYWYRQTLGQGPEFLTYFQNEAQLEKSRLLSDRFSAERPKGSFSTLEIQRTEQGDSAMYLCASSSVKAKNIQYFGAGTRLSVL.

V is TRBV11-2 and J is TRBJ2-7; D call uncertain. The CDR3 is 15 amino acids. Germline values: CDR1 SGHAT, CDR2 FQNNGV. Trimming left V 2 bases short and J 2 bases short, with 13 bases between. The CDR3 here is CASSLRSVGAYEQYF. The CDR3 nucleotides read TGTGCCAGCAGCTTAAGGTCCGTCGGTGCCTACGAGCAGTACTTC.

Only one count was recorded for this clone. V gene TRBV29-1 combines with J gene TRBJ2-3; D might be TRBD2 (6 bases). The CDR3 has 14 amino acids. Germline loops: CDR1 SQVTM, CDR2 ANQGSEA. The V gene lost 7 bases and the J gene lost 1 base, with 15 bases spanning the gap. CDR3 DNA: TGCAGCGCCCGTGGAGGGGCGGGCACAGATACGCAGTATTTT. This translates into CSARGGAGTDTQYF.

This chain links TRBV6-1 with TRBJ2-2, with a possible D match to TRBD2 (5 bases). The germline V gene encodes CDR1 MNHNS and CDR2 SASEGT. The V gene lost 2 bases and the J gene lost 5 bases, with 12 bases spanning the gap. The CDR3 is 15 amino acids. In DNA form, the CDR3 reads TGTGCCAGCAGTGAACAGGTTACGGGGACCGGGGAGCTGTTTTTT. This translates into CASSEQVTGTGELFF.

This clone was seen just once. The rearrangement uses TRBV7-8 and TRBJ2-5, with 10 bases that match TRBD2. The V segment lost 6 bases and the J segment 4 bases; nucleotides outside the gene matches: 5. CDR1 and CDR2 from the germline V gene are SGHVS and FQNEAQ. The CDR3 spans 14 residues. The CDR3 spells CASSTGLARETQYF. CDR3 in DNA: TGTGCCAGCAGTACGGGACTAGCGAGAGAGACCCAGTACTTC.

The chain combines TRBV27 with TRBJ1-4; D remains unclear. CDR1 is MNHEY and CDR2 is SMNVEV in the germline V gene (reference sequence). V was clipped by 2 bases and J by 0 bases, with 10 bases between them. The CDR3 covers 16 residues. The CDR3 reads CASSLRAVATNEKLFF. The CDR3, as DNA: TGTGCCAGCAGTTTAAGGGCGGTTGCAACTAATGAAAAACTGTTTTTT. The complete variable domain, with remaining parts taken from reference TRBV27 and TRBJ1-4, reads EAQVTQNPRYLITVTGKKLTVTCSQNMNHEYMSWYRQDPGLGLRQIYYSMNVEVTDKGDVPEGYKVSRKEKRNFPLILESPSPNQTSLYFCASSLRAVATNEKLFFGSGTQLSVL.

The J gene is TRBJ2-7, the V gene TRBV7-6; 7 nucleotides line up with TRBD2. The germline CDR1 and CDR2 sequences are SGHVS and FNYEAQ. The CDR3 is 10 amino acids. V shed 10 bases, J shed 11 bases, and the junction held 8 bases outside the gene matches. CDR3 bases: TGTGCCAACCCGGGGGGAGGAGAGTACTTC. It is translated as CANPGGGEYF.

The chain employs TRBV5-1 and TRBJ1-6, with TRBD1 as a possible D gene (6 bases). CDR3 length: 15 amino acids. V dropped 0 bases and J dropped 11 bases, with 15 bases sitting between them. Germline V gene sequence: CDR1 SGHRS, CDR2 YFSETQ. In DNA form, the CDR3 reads TGCGCCAGCAGCTTGGGGGGGCAGGGCGATACACCCCTCCACTTT. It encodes CASSLGGQGDTPLHF. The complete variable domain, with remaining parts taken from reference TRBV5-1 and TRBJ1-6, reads KAGVTQTPRYLIKTRGQQVTLSCSPISGHRSVSWYQQTPGQGLQFLFEYFSETQRNKGNFPGRFSGRQFSNSRSEMNVSTLELGDSALYLCASSLGGQGDTPLHFGNGTRLTVT.

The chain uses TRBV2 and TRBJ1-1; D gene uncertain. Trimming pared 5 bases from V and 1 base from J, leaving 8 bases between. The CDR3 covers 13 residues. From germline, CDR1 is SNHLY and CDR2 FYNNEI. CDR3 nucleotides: TGTGCCAGCAGTACTCAGCAGAACACTGAAGCTTTCTTT. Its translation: CASSTQQNTEAFF.

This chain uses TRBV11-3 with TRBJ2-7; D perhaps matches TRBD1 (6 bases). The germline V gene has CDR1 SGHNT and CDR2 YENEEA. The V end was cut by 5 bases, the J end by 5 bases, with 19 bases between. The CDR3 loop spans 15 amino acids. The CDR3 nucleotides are TGTGCCAGCAGCCTCAGGGGCGCGGATTACCACGAGCAGTACTTC. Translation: CASSLRGADYHEQYF. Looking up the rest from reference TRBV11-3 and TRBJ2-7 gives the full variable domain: EAGVVQSPRYKIIEKKQPVAFWCNPISGHNTLYWYLQNLGQGPELLIRYENEEAVDDSQLPKDRFSAERLKGVDSTLKIQPAELGDSAVYLCASSLRGADYHEQYFGPGTRLTVT.

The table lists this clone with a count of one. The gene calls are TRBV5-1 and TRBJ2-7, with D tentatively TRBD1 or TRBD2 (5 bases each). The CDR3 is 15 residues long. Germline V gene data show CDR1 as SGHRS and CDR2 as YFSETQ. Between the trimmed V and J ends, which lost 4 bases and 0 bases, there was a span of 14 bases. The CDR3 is CASSPGPQVSYEQYF. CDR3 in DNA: TGCGCCAGCAGCCCGGGACCGCAAGTCTCCTACGAGCAGTACTTC.

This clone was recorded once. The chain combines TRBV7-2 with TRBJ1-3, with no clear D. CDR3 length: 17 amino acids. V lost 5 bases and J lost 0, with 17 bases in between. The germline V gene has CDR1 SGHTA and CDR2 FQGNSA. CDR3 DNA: TGTGCCAGCAGCCCCGTCGCCCCTGGGGTCTCTGGAAACACCATATATTTT. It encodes CASSPVAPGVSGNTIYF.

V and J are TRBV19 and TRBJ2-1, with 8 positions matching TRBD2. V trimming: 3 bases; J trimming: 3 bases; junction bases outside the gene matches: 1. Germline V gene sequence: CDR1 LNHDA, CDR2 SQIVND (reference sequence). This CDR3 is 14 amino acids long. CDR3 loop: CASSISGSYNEQFF. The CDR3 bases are TGTGCCAGTAGTATCAGCGGGAGCTACAATGAGCAGTTCTTC.

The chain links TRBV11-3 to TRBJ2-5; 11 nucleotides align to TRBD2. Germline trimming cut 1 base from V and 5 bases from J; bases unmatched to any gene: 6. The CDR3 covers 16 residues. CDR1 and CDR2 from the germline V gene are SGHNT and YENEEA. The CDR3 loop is CASSLGNSGGAETQYF. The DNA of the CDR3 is TGTGCCAGCAGCTTAGGAAATAGCGGGGGGGCGGAGACCCAGTACTTC. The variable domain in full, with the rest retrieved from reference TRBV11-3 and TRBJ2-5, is EAGVVQSPRYKIIEKKQPVAFWCNPISGHNTLYWYLQNLGQGPELLIRYENEEAVDDSQLPKDRFSAERLKGVDSTLKIQPAELGDSAVYLCASSLGNSGGAETQYFGPGTRLLVL.

For the CDR3, the DNA is TGCAGCGTTGACCCTGGACTAGGGTACAATGAGCAGTTCTTC. It yields the protein CSVDPGLGYNEQFF. The chain recombines TRBV29-1 with TRBJ2-1, with 7 bases identical to TRBD2. The V gene's germline CDR1 is SQVTM and CDR2 ANQGSEA. The CDR3 length is 14 residues. J gave up 4 bases and V 3 bases, and 6 bases lay outside the gene matches.

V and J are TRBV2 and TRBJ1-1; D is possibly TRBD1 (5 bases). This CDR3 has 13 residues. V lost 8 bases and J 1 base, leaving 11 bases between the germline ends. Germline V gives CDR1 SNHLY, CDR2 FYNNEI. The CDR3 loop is CASDIQGNTEAFF. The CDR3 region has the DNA TGTGCCAGCGACATCCAGGGGAACACTGAAGCTTTCTTT.

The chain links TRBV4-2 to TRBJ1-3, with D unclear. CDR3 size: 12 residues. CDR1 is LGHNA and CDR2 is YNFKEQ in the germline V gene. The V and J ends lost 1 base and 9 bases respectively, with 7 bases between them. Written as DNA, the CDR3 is TGTGCCAGCAGCCAAGCTCTCGGCACCATATATTTT. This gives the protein CASSQALGTIYF.

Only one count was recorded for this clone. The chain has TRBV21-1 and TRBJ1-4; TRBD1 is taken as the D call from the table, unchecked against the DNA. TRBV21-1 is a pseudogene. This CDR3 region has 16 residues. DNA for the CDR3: TGTGCCAGCAAGAATGGACAGGGGGCCCCTAATGAAAAACTGTTTTTT. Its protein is CASKNGQGAPNEKLFF.

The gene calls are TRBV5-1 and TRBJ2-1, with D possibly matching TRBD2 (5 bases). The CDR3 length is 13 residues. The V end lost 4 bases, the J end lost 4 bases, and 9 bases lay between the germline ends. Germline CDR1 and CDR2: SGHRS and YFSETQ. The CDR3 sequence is CASSPRGYNEQFF. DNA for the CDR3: TGCGCCAGCAGCCCCCGGGGTTACAATGAGCAGTTCTTC.

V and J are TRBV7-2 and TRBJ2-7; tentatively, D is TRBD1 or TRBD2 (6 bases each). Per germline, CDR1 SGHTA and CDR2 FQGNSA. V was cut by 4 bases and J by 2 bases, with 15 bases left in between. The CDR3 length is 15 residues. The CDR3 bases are TGTGCCAGCAGCTCCCGTGGAGGGGGTCCCTACGAGCAGTACTTC. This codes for CASSSRGGGPYEQYF.